Below, one TCR beta chain is given with its context. What it recognizes is unknown. This table comes from immunoSEQ multiplex PCR, and its TCRdb copy is limited to in-frame clones, with some not included. Among about 120,000 clones, 85% to 90% were seen once, and the ten largest hold 9.5% to 15%. These data come from a study of T cell responses to AZD1222 COVID-19 vaccine. For the study at large: Some second doses came at about 4 weeks and others at about 12 weeks; these were pooled.

The CDR3 length is 13 residues. V lost 3 bases and J 0 bases, leaving 7 bases between the germline ends. Germline V gene lookup returns CDR1 SQVTM and CDR2 ANQGSEA. Study observations and caveats: All repertoire sampling was performed exclusively after the peak T cell response. The sample set comprised mostly white British donors with more females, and clonal diversity was possibly underestimated.

This receptor was obtained from an adult in good health. The chain recombines TRBV29-1 with TRBJ2-3, with D hard to call. The sample in question was peripheral blood, obtained on day 0 of AZD1222 vaccination. The CDR3 bases are TGCAGCGTTGACTACCTTAGCACAGATACGCAGTATTTT. This gives the protein CSVDYLSTDTQYF.